Below are 30 T cell receptor beta chains sequenced from a single sample in a study of blood T cell repertoires in COVID-19. The assay was immunoSEQ multiplex PCR, and TCRdb's table has in-frame clones only and misses some. This table has about 62,000 clones, around nine tenths appearing once. The sequencing sample was made of peripheral blood. These receptors all stem from a man in his sixties or seventies with acute or convalescent COVID-19.

The rearrangement uses TRBV12-3 or TRBV12-4 and TRBJ2-3; TRBD1 aligns across 7 bases. Trimming cost V 5 bases and J 5 bases; bases outside gene matches: 4. The CDR3 is 13 residues long. The CDR3 DNA reads TGTGCCAGCAGTGACAGGGTGCGAGATACGCAGTATTTT. As protein: CASSDRVRDTQYF.

The J gene is TRBJ2-5, the V gene TRBV24-1; D unclear. The V and J ends lost 4 bases and 5 bases respectively, with 16 bases between them. CDR1 is KGHDR, CDR2 SFDVKD, per germline. The CDR3 extends over 15 amino acids. The CDR3, as DNA: TGTGCCACCAGTGAATCGCAAGATCGAGTCGAGACCCAGTACTTC. This gives the protein CATSESQDRVETQYF.

The chain links TRBV11-2 to TRBJ1-1; 8 bases map to TRBD1. Germline trimming cut 1 base from V and 1 base from J; bases unmatched to any gene: 11. The germline CDR1 and CDR2 sequences are SGHAT and FQNNGV. The CDR3 consists of 18 residues. The CDR3 sequence is CASSLAGQGAKPNTEAFF. CDR3 in DNA: TGTGCCAGCAGCTTAGCAGGACAGGGAGCAAAGCCGAACACTGAAGCTTTCTTT.

The chain recombines TRBV10-3 with TRBJ1-1, with TRBD1 matching over 9 bases. The CDR3 totals 13 residues. V shed 6 bases and J 1 base; nucleotides not matched to a gene: 0. Germline V gives CDR1 ENHRY, CDR2 SYGVKD. The CDR3 coding sequence is TGTGCCATCAGACAGGGGGCGAACACTGAAGCTTTCTTT. It encodes CAIRQGANTEAFF.

In DNA, the CDR3 is TGTGCCACCAGCAGAGGGAGGGGTAAGGATGGCTACACCTTC. It encodes CATSRGRGKDGYTF. The chain is built from TRBV15 and TRBJ1-2, with D possibly matching TRBD1 (5 bases). The germline CDR1 and CDR2 sequences are LNHNV and YYDKDF (reference sequence). This CDR3 contains 14 residues. V dropped 1 base and J dropped 6 bases, with 12 bases sitting between them.

V usage is TRBV3-1 (or the pseudogene TRBV3-2) and J usage is TRBJ2-7; perhaps TRBD1 as D (5 bases). Germline assignment: CDR1 LGHDT and CDR2 YNNKEL (reference sequence). Trimming pared 4 bases from V and 2 bases from J, leaving 15 bases between. The CDR3 has 15 amino acids. The CDR3 reads CASSPYLDRTYEQYF. The CDR3 nucleotides are TGTGCCAGCAGCCCCTACTTAGACAGAACCTACGAGCAGTACTTC.

The chain joins TRBV9 to TRBJ2-7, with TRBD1 identical over 7 bases. The CDR3 totals 13 residues. Germline V gene sequence: CDR1 SGDLS, CDR2 YYNGEE. Trimming cost V 2 bases and J 2 bases; bases outside gene matches: 1. As DNA, the CDR3 is TGTGCCAGCAGCGTGGGACAGACCTACGAGCAGTACTTC. Encoded protein: CASSVGQTYEQYF.

V and J are TRBV27 and TRBJ2-3, with 7 bases matching TRBD2. The germline V gene has CDR1 MNHEY and CDR2 SMNVEV (reference sequence). J gave up 0 bases and V 7 bases, and 7 bases lay outside the gene matches. The CDR3 length is 15 residues. The CDR3 loop reads CASKRGGFSTDTQYF. Written as DNA, the CDR3 is TGTGCCAGCAAGAGGGGAGGGTTTAGCACAGATACGCAGTATTTT.

The chain joins TRBV3-1 (or the pseudogene TRBV3-2) to TRBJ2-7, with 11 nucleotides matching TRBD2. Germline V gives CDR1 LGHDT, CDR2 YNNKEL (reference sequence). Trimming removed 8 bases from V and 0 bases from J; junction bases left unmatched: 12. The length of the CDR3 is 17 residues. The CDR3 nucleotides are TGTGCCAGCGTGAGACTAGCGGGGTATCGGAGCTCCTACGAGCAGTACTTC. This encodes CASVRLAGYRSSYEQYF.

This chain connects TRBV19 to TRBJ1-5; the D is unclear. This CDR3 is built from 14 residues. The germline CDR1 and CDR2 sequences are LNHDA and SQIVND (reference sequence). Trimming shortened V by 1 base and J by 0 bases, and 4 bases separated the two germline ends. This CDR3 reads CASSIGSSNQPQHF. CDR3 nucleotide sequence: TGTGCCAGTAGTATAGGGAGTAGCAATCAGCCCCAGCATTTT.

The rearrangement links TRBV11-2 to TRBJ2-7; 7 nucleotides match TRBD1. After removal of 1 base from V and 3 bases from J, the junction contained 6 bases not matched to a gene. The CDR3 is 15 residues long. Looked up from germline, CDR1 is SGHAT and CDR2 is FQNNGV. The CDR3 DNA sequence: TGTGCCAGCAGCTTAGGTTGGCAGGGGGTCTACGAGCAGTACTTC. Protein sequence: CASSLGWQGVYEQYF.

The chain recombines TRBV28 with TRBJ1-5; 7 nucleotides line up with TRBD1. The trim removed 8 bases at V and 2 bases at J, leaving 3 bases unmatched. CDR1 MDHEN and CDR2 SYDVKM come from the germline V gene. CDR3 length equals 13 residues. The CDR3 DNA sequence: TGTGCCAGCCTTGGACAGGGCAATCAGCCCCAGCATTTT. This gives the protein CASLGQGNQPQHF.

The rearrangement joins TRBV5-4 to TRBJ2-1; 9 bases match TRBD2. The CDR3 length is 15 residues. Germline trimming cut 4 bases from V and 4 bases from J; bases unmatched to any gene: 6. From germline, CDR1 is SGHNT and CDR2 YYREEE (reference sequence). The DNA for the CDR3 is TGTGCCAGCAGCATCAGACTAGCGGAGTACAATGAGCAGTTCTTC. Protein: CASSIRLAEYNEQFF.

This clone was found a few times. This chain uses TRBV7-9 with TRBJ1-2; 10 nucleotides line up with TRBD1. The ends lost 5 bases at V and 7 bases at J; junction bases unmatched: 7. The CDR3 runs to 14 residues. The V gene's germline CDR1 is SEHNR and CDR2 FQNEAQ (reference sequence). CDR3 nucleotides: TGTGCCAGCAGCCAGACAGGGGGCGCGGGTGGCTACACCTTC. It specifies CASSQTGGAGGYTF.

The V and J genes are TRBV10-3 and TRBJ2-3, with D tentatively TRBD1 (5 bases). The V and J ends lost 8 bases and 4 bases respectively, with 13 bases between them. Germline-derived CDR1 and CDR2 are ENHRY and SYGVKD. The CDR3 contains 13 residues. The CDR3 sequence is CAISSLGADTQYF. The CDR3 DNA reads TGTGCCATCTCCAGCCTAGGGGCAGATACGCAGTATTTT.

The gene calls are TRBV3-1 (or the pseudogene TRBV3-2) and TRBJ1-1; D remains ambiguous. V was pared by 0 bases and J by 0 bases, with 8 bases between. The CDR3 spans 15 residues. CDR1 LGHDT and CDR2 YNNKEL come from the germline V gene (reference sequence). The CDR3 nucleotides read TGTGCCAGCAGCCAAGACGGTTTCATGAACACTGAAGCTTTCTTT. This codes for CASSQDGFMNTEAFF.

The DNA for the CDR3 is TGTGCCAGCAGCTTGATAGGGGAATTGAATTCACCCCTCCACTTT. Its protein is CASSLIGELNSPLHF. This chain joins TRBV5-5 and TRBJ1-6; D might be TRBD1 (5 bases). The CDR3 is 15 amino acids. Germline V gene data show CDR1 as SGHKS and CDR2 as YYEKEE (reference sequence). Trimming took 1 base from V and 7 from J, leaving 12 bases between them. The full variable domain, in which reference TRBV5-5 and TRBJ1-6 provide the parts outside the CDR3, is DAGVTQSPTHLIKTRGQQVTLRCSPISGHKSVSWYQQVLGQGPQFIFQYYEKEERGRGNFPDRFSARQFPNYSSELNVNALLLGDSALYLCASSLIGELNSPLHFGNGTRLTVT.

This clone was found once. The chain is built from TRBV9 and TRBJ2-4; TRBD2 matches 8 bases. The CDR3 runs 15 residues. Trimming removed 0 bases from V and 7 bases from J; junction bases left unmatched: 6. The germline CDR1 and CDR2 sequences are SGDLS and YYNGEE. This CDR3 is CASSVAGGLGNIQYF. The CDR3 DNA is TGTGCCAGCAGCGTAGCGGGAGGGCTTGGGAACATTCAGTACTTC.

This sequence joins TRBV5-1 and TRBJ2-3; 13 nucleotides match TRBD2. The CDR3 length is 15 residues. After removal of 5 bases from V and 5 bases from J, the junction contained 5 bases not matched to a gene. Germline V gene lookup returns CDR1 SGHRS and CDR2 YFSETQ. CDR3 loop: CASRRTSGGEDTQYF. DNA of the CDR3: TGCGCCAGCAGACGGACTAGCGGGGGTGAAGATACGCAGTATTTT.

The chain uses TRBV12-3 or TRBV12-4 and TRBJ2-3; D is perhaps TRBD1 (5 bases). CDR3 length equals 13 residues. Deletions cut 7 bases from V and 2 bases from J, with 10 bases between. The CDR3 loop is CASTPGNTDTQYF. The DNA for the CDR3 is TGTGCCAGCACCCCAGGGAACACAGATACGCAGTATTTT.

CDR3 sequence reads: CASSDTGLPYEQYF. In nucleotides, the CDR3 is TGTGCCAGCAGCGATACTGGACTTCCCTACGAGCAGTACTTC. V and J are TRBV5-6 and TRBJ2-7; D is possibly TRBD2 (5 bases). With 4 bases removed from V and 2 bases from J, the gap between germline ends came to 13 bases. The CDR3 loop spans 14 amino acids. CDR1 and CDR2 from the germline V gene are SGHDT and YYEEEE.

CDR3 region: CASSELTVNYGYTF. The CDR3 DNA sequence: TGTGCCAGCAGTGAACTGACAGTTAACTATGGCTACACCTTC. The chain combines TRBV6-1 with TRBJ1-2, with TRBD1 as a possible D gene (5 bases). The V and J ends lost 2 bases and 1 base respectively, with 8 bases between them. Germline CDR1 MNHNS, CDR2 SASEGT. The CDR3 consists of 14 residues.

The chain uses TRBV4-1 and TRBJ2-5; 9 nucleotides align to TRBD1. Germline values: CDR1 MGHRA, CDR2 YSYEKL. The J segment lost 6 bases and the V segment lost 1 base, leaving 9 bases of the junction unmatched. CDR3 size: 16 residues. CDR3 nucleotides: TGCGCCAGCAGCCAAGGGGAGACAGGGGGTGTGAAGACCCAGTACTTC. As protein: CASSQGETGGVKTQYF.

V usage is TRBV9 and J usage is TRBJ1-1; D gene uncertain. V was clipped by 4 bases and J by 4 bases, with 14 bases between them. The CDR3 has 14 residues. Per germline, CDR1 SGDLS and CDR2 YYNGEE. The CDR3 DNA reads TGTGCCAGCAGCCTTGGAGGTATTGGCACTGAAGCTTTCTTT. As protein: CASSLGGIGTEAFF.

The rearrangement links TRBV27 to TRBJ2-5, with a tentative D call TRBD1 (5 bases). The length of the CDR3 is 13 residues. Per germline, CDR1 MNHEY and CDR2 SMNVEV (reference sequence). The V end was cut by 3 bases, the J end by 5 bases, with 10 bases between. The CDR3 here is CASSLQGRETQYF. CDR3 nucleotides: TGTGCCAGCAGTTTGCAGGGAAGGGAGACCCAGTACTTC.

The chain employs TRBV11-2 and TRBJ1-3, with D uncertain. This CDR3 region has 13 residues. The germline V and J ends were trimmed by 3 bases and 7 bases, with 10 bases remaining between them. Germline CDR1 and CDR2: SGHAT and FQNNGV. The CDR3 region is CASSFHSRNTIYF. DNA of the CDR3: TGTGCCAGCAGCTTTCACAGTAGGAACACCATATATTTT.

V and J are TRBV18 and TRBJ1-5; the match to TRBD1 covers 9 bases. The CDR3 spans 15 residues. The V segment lost 5 bases and the J segment 0 bases; nucleotides outside the gene matches: 2. Germline-derived CDR1 and CDR2 are KGHSH and LQKENI. This CDR3 is CASSSDRGSNQPQHF. Here the CDR3 DNA reads TGTGCCAGCTCATCGGACAGGGGTAGCAATCAGCCCCAGCATTTT.

The CDR3 coding sequence is TGTGCCAGCAGTGGACAGGGCACGGGTCAGCCCCAGCATTTT. This encodes CASSGQGTGQPQHF. The gene calls are TRBV27 and TRBJ1-5, with TRBD1 identical over 8 bases. Looked up from germline, CDR1 is MNHEY and CDR2 is SMNVEV (reference sequence). The V segment lost 5 bases and the J segment 6 bases; nucleotides outside the gene matches: 6. The CDR3 totals 14 residues.

The rearrangement joins TRBV5-1 to TRBJ1-2; D is uncertain. V was shortened by 2 bases and J by 4 bases, with 9 bases between the two germline ends. CDR1 SGHRS and CDR2 YFSETQ come from the germline V gene. The CDR3 is made up of 13 amino acids. CDR3 sequence (DNA): TGCGCCAGCAGCTTCGAGGGTGGCTATGGCTACACCTTC. This gives the protein CASSFEGGYGYTF.

This clone was counted once. The chain recombines TRBV19 with TRBJ2-1, with a possible D match to TRBD2 (6 bases). Germline V CDR1 and CDR2: LNHDA, SQIVND (reference sequence). Trimming removed 6 bases at V and 5 bases at J, with 17 bases between. The CDR3 sequence is 15 residues long. The CDR3 region is CASRGGGIGDNEQFF. In nucleotides, the CDR3 is TGTGCCAGTAGGGGTGGCGGGATAGGGGACAATGAGCAGTTCTTC.